This TCR beta chain was documented in a study of neurological immune-mediated disorders. Whole-study findings and limits: None of the CDR3 amino acid sequences in expanded clones turned up in more than one subject, which points to private repertoires in all groups. The study phylogenetically grouped the repertoires of 18 of 34 multiple sclerosis patients into one related-CDR3 cluster, a possible signature.

The sample holds many counts of this clonotype. Its antigen is unidentified. One entry per CDR3 protein results from TCRdb running MiXCR on the 5' RACE reads. The sample consists of fewer than 80,000 distinct CDR3 sequences, around 4.8% of them appearing once. Trimming stripped 3 bases from V and 8 bases from J, with 14 bases between. Looked up from germline, CDR1 is SGDLS and CDR2 is YYNGEE. This CDR3 is 14 amino acids long. The chain recombines TRBV9 with TRBJ2-2, with D tentatively TRBD1 (6 bases). This clonotype was obtained from a woman aged 45-60 years with multiple sclerosis. The sequenced sample consisted of PBMCs. The CDR3 coding sequence is TGTGCCAGCAGCGCCCAGGGGACAACTGGGGAGCTGTTTTTT. It specifies CASSAQGTTGELFF.